The entry below gives a single TCR beta chain sequence along with its context. Unique molecular identifiers featured in how the TCRbeta library was prepared. TCRdb reprocessed the PCR reads with MiXCR, giving one entry per CDR3 protein. Counted here are some 600,000 distinct CDR3 sequences, roughly 17% occurring once; the ten biggest clones make up around 0.96%. Per the germline V gene, CDR1 is MDHEN and CDR2 is SYDVKM. This CDR3 has 14 residues. V was clipped by 3 bases and J by 8 bases, with 16 bases between them. The data originate from a study of T-cell reconstitution after alpha-beta-depleted transplantation in children.

The origin of this receptor is a human donor who donated a stem cell graft to a child with acute myeloid leukemia. The sample in question was PBMCs from the stem cell graft donor, obtained from the stem cell graft. This rearrangement joins TRBV28 to TRBJ2-5, with TRBD2 as a possible D gene (5 bases). As DNA, the CDR3 is TGTGCCAGCAGTTTTGGCCGGGGTGTCGGAACCCAGTACTTC. Protein product: CASSFGRGVGTQYF.